This note documents a single T cell receptor beta chain sequence. Some clones are missing from TCRdb's copy, which holds only in-frame ones; the method was immunoSEQ multiplex PCR. Of fewer than 40,000 clones in the sample, around nine tenths were seen once. V was cut by 7 bases and J by 7 bases, with 11 bases left in between. From germline, CDR1 is MNHEY and CDR2 SMNVEV (reference sequence). The length of the CDR3 is 12 residues. This sample is drawn from a study of blood T cell repertoires in COVID-19. Study-level background: From the United States, Italy and Spain came samples of acute and convalescent COVID-19.

This chain links TRBV27 with TRBJ2-1, with D perhaps matching TRBD2 (5 bases). Specimen: peripheral blood. The sequence derives from a man between 65 and 85 years old with active COVID-19. The CDR3 is CASIRDVNEQFF. In nucleotides, the CDR3 is TGTGCCAGCATTCGGGATGTTAATGAGCAGTTCTTC.